The present TCR beta chain was sequenced within a study of blood T cell repertoires in COVID-19. The protocol was immunoSEQ multiplex PCR, while the TCRdb copy is restricted to in-frame clones and leaves out a portion. This sample has about 280,000 clones, with over 75% found just once. V dropped 5 bases and J dropped 10; count of bases not matched to a gene: 5. CDR1 is PRHDT, CDR2 FYEKMQ, per germline (reference sequence). This CDR3 is built from 13 residues. Sequencing was performed on peripheral blood. The V call is TRBV13, the J call TRBJ1-6; 7 bases match TRBD1. This TCR came from a man between 18 and 29 years old with active or convalescent COVID-19. This CDR3 is CASSPGGRSPLHF. The CDR3 nucleotides read TGTGCCAGCAGCCCAGGGGGACGATCACCCCTCCACTTT.